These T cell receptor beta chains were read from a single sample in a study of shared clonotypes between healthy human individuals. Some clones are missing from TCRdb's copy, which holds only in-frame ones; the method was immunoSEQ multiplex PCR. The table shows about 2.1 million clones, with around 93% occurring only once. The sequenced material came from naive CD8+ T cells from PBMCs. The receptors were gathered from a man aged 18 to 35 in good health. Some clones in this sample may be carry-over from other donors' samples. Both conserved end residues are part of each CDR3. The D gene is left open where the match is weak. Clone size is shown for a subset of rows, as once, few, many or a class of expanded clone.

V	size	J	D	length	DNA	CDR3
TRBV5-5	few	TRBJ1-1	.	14	TGTGCCAGCAGCTTGGTGTCTGCGAACACTGAAGCTTTCTTT	CASSLVSANTEAFF
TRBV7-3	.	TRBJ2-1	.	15	TGTGCCAGCAGCTTAATCGGGGCGTCCCCCAATGAGCAGTTCTTC	CASSLIGASPNEQFF
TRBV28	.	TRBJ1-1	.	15	TGTGCCAGCAGTTTATCGGGGGATGCGGGCACTGAAGCTTTCTTT	CASSLSGDAGTEAFF
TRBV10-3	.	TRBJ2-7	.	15	TGTGCCATCAGTGGTCAGGGACTCTGGACCTACGAGCAGTACTTC	CAISGQGLWTYEQYF
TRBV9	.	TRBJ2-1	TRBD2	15	TGTGCCAGCAGCGTAGGCGGGACTAGGAACAATGAGCAGTTCTTC	CASSVGGTRNNEQFF
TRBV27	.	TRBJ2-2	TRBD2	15	TGTGCCAGCAGTTTAAGGCGGGAGTACACCGGGGAGCTGTTTTTT	CASSLRREYTGELFF
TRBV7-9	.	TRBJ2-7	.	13	TGTGCCAGCAGCACCGGACAGCCGTACGAGCAGTACTTC	CASSTGQPYEQYF
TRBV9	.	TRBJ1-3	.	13	TGTGCCAGCAGCGGGGGAGAGGGTTACACCATATATTTT	CASSGGEGYTIYF
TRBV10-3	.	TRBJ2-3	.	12	TGTGCCGCCAGCCTGGGCCCAGATACGCAGTATTTT	CAASLGPDTQYF
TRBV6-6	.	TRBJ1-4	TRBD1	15	TGTGCCAGCAGTTACTCGTTGGCAGGGGGTGAAAAACTGTTTTTT	CASSYSLAGGEKLFF
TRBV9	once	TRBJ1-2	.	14	TGTGCCAGCAGCCCCCCGGACACGGACTATGGCTACACCTTC	CASSPPDTDYGYTF
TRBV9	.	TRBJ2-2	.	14	TGTGCCAGCAGCGTAGAGTGGGGCACCGGGGAGCTGTTTTTT	CASSVEWGTGELFF
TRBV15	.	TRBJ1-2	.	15	TGTGCCACCAGCAGAGATTTGGCGGATATCTATGGCTACACCTTC	CATSRDLADIYGYTF
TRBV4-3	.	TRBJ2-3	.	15	TGCGCCAGCAGCCGCAGGACGACCGGGGCAGATACGCAGTATTTT	CASSRRTTGADTQYF
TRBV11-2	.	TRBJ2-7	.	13	TGTGCCAGCAGCCTCTCAGGCTCCTACGAGCAGTACTTC	CASSLSGSYEQYF
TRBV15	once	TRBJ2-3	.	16	TGTGCCACCAGCAGAGATCTCGGGTCGGCCCCAGATACGCAGTATTTT	CATSRDLGSAPDTQYF
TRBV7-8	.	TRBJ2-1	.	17	TGTGCCAGCAGCTTAGATCCCGAGGGTAGTGCCTACAATGAGCAGTTCTTC	CASSLDPEGSAYNEQFF
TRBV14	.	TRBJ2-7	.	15	TGTGCCAGCAGCAAAGGGGCAGGGACTCTCCACGAGCAGTACTTC	CASSKGAGTLHEQYF
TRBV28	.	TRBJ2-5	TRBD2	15	TGTGCCAGCAGCCGGGGGACTAGCGACTTAGAGACCCAGTACTTC	CASSRGTSDLETQYF
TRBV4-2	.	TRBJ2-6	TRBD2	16	TGTGCCAGCCGGGGGGGAGTAGGGCCTGGGGCCAACGTCCTGACTTTC	CASRGGVGPGANVLTF
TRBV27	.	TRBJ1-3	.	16	TGTGCCAGCAGTTATCGGGAGCCAGACCGGTTCAACACCATATATTTT	CASSYREPDRFNTIYF
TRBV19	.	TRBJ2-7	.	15	TGTGCCAGTAGTATTGGTTCGGGGACGGTTTACGAGCAGTACTTC	CASSIGSGTVYEQYF